This TCR beta chain was identified during a study of blood T cell repertoires in COVID-19. Overall study context: Sites in the United States, Italy and Spain provided acute and convalescent COVID-19 samples. PBMCs, B-cell-depleted T cells, or T cells were the source of the cDNA or gDNA that made up the material.

Original handling: It was from reference gene primer amplification that nucleated cell counts were estimated. TCRdb's table, derived via immunoSEQ multiplex PCR, lists solely in-frame clones and lacks some. V and J calls and clone size are copied from that table; D and trimming were computed from the DNA. The sample consists of approximately 100,000 clones, 90% to 95% of them appearing once. The germline V gene has CDR1 SEHNR and CDR2 FQNEAQ (reference sequence). The CDR3 contains 12 residues. V lost 5 bases and J 12 bases, leaving 14 bases between the germline ends. Sequenced input: peripheral blood. The chain links TRBV7-9 to TRBJ2-1, with D unresolved. The TCR comes from a man aged 50-59 years with acute or convalescent COVID-19. CDR3 amino acids: CASSPPLLPQFF. The DNA for the CDR3 is TGTGCCAGCAGCCCCCCCCTACTCCCGCAGTTCTTC.